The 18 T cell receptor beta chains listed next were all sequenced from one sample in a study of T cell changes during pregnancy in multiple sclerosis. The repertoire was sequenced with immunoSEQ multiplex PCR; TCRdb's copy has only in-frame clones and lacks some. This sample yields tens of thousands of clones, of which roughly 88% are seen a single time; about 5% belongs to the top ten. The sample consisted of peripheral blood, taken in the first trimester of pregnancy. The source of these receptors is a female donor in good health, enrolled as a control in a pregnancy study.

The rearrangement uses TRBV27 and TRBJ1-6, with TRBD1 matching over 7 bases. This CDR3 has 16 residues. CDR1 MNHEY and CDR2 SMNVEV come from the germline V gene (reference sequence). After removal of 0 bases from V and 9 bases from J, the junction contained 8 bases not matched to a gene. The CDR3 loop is CASSLSASQGSSPLHF. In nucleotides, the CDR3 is TGTGCCAGCAGTTTATCGGCGTCACAGGGGAGTTCACCCCTCCACTTT.

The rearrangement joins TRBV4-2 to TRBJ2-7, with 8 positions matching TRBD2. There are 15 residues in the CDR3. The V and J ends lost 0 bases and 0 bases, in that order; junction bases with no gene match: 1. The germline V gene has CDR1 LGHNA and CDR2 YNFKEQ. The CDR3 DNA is TGTGCCAGCAGCCAAGAACTAGCGGACTCCTACGAGCAGTACTTC. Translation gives CASSQELADSYEQYF.

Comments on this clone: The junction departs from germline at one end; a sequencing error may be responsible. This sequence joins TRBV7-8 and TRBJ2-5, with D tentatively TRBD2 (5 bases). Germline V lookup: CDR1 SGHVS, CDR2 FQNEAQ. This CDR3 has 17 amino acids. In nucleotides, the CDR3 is TGTGCCAGCAGATTAGGAGGAGGCTCGTTGGGACAAGAGACCCAGTACTTC. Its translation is CASRLGGGSLGQETQYF.

CDR3 protein: CASSDRLAGAHVAEQYF. CDR3 nucleotide sequence: TGTGCCAGCAGTGACAGACTAGCGGGGGCCCACGTAGCCGAGCAGTACTTC. The chain carries TRBV6-1 and TRBJ2-7, with TRBD2 identical over 12 bases. V was pared by 3 bases and J by 6 bases, with 12 bases of the junction left unmatched. The CDR3 length is 17 residues. Germline V lookup: CDR1 MNHNS, CDR2 SASEGT.

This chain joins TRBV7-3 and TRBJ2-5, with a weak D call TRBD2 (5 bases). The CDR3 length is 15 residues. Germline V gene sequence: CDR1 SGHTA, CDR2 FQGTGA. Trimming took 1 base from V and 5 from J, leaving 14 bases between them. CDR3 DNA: TGTGCCAGCAGCTTAATTGGAGGATCGGGGGAGACCCAGTACTTC. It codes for CASSLIGGSGETQYF.

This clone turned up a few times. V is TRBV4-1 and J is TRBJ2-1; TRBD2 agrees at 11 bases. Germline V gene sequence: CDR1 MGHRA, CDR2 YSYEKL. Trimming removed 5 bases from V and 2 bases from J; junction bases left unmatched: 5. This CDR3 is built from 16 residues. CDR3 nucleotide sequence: TGCGCCAGCAGCGCCCGACTAGCGGGGACCTACAATGAGCAGTTCTTC. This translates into CASSARLAGTYNEQFF.

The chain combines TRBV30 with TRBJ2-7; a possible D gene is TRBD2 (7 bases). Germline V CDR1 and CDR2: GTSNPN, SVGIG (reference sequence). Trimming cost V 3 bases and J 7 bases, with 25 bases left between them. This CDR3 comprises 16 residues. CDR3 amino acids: CAWSPGGGTFDAEQYF. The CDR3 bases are TGTGCCTGGAGCCCTGGGGGGGGCACTTTCGATGCGGAGCAGTACTTC. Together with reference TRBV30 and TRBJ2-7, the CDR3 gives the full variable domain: SQTIHQWPATLVQPVGSPLSLECTVEGTSNPNLYWYRQAAGRGLQLLFYSVGIGQISSEVPQNLSASRPQDRQFILSSKKLLLSDSGFYLCAWSPGGGTFDAEQYFGPGTRLTVT.

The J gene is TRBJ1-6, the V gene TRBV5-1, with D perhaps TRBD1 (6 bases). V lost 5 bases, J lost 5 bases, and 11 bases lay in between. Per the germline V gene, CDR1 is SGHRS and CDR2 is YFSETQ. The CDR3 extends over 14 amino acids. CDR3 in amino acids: CASRLTGNNSPLHF. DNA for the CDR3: TGCGCCAGCAGACTCACAGGGAATAATTCACCCCTCCACTTT.

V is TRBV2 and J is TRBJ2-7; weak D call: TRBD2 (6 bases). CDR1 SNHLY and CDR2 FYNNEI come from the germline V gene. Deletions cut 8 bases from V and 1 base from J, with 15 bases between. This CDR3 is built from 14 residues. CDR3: CASRASGLSYEQYF. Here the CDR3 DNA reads TGTGCCAGCCGCGCGTCCGGACTATCCTACGAGCAGTACTTC. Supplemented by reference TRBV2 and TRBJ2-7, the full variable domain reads EPEVTQTPSHQVTQMGQEVILRCVPISNHLYFYWYRQILGQKVEFLVSFYNNEISEKSEIFDDQFSVERPDGSNFTLKIRSTKLEDSAMYFCASRASGLSYEQYFGPGTRLTVT.

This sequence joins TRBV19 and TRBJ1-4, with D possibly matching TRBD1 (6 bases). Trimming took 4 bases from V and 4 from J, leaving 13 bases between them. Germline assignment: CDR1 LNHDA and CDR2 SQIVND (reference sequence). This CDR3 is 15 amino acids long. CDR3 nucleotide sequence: TGTGCCAGTAGTAACGGGCAGGGGATTAATGAAAAACTGTTTTTT. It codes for CASSNGQGINEKLFF. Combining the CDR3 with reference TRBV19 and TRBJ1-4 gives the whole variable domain DGGITQSPKYLFRKEGQNVTLSCEQNLNHDAMYWYRQDPGQGLRLIYYSQIVNDFQKGDIAEGYSVSREKKESFPLTVTSAQKNPTAFYLCASSNGQGINEKLFFGSGTQLSVL.

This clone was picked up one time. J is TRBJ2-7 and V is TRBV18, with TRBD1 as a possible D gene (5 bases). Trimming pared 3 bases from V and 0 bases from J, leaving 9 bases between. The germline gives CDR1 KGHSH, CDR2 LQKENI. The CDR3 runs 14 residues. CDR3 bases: TGTGCCAGCTCACCTAGGACACTCTCCTACGAGCAGTACTTC. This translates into CASSPRTLSYEQYF.

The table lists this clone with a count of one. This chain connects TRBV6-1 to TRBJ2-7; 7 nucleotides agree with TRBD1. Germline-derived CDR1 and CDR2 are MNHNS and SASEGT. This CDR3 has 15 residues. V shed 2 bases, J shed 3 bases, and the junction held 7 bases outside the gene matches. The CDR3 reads CASSENEGGFYEQYF. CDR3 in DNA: TGTGCCAGCAGTGAAAATGAAGGGGGCTTCTACGAGCAGTACTTC.

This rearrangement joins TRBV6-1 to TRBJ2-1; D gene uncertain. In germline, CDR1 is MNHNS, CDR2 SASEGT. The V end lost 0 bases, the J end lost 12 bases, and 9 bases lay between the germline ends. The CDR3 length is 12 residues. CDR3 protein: CASSEAGVAQFF. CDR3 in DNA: TGTGCCAGCAGTGAAGCCGGTGTTGCGCAGTTCTTC.

This chain's CDR3 is CSASGTGTYNEQFF. CDR3 sequence (DNA): TGCAGCGCGTCGGGGACAGGGACCTACAATGAGCAGTTCTTC. The chain has TRBV29-1 and TRBJ2-1; the match to TRBD1 covers 9 bases. V trimming: 7 bases; J trimming: 2 bases; junction bases outside the gene matches: 6. The CDR3 runs to 14 residues. Germline V CDR1 and CDR2: SQVTM, ANQGSEA.

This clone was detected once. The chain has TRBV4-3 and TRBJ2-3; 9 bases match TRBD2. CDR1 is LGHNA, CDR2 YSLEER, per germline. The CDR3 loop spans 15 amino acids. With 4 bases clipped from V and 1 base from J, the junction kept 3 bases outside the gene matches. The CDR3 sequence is CASSLAGGGTDTQYF. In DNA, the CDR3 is TGCGCCAGCAGCCTTGCGGGGGGGGGCACAGATACGCAGTATTTT.

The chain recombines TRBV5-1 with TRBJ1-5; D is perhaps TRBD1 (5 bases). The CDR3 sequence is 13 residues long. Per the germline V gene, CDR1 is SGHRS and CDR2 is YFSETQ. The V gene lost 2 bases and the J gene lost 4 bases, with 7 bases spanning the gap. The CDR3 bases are TGCGCCAGCAGCTTCGGGGGGAATCAGCCCCAGCATTTT. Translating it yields CASSFGGNQPQHF.

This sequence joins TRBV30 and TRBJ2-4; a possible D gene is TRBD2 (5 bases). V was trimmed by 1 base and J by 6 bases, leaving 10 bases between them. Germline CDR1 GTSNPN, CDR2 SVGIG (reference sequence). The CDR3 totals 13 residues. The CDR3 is CAWSAGSGNIQYF. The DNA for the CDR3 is TGTGCCTGGAGTGCGGGATCAGGAAACATTCAGTACTTC.

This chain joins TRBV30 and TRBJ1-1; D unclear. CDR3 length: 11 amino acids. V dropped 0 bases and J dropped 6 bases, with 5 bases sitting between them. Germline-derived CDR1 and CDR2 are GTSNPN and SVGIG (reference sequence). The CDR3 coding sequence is TGTGCCTGGAGTGTACGGGCTGAAGCTTTCTTT. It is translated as CAWSVRAEAFF.